Described below is a single T cell receptor beta chain sequence and its context. Its antigen target is currently unknown. Per-base quality was not reported, and no clone a single base away is much larger than it. V gives up 6 bases and J gives up 10 bases, and the segment between their germline ends measures 21 bases. From a lookup of the germline V gene, CDR1 and CDR2 are MNHNS and SASEGT. The CDR3, from cysteine to phenylalanine, totals 14 residues. The sequence is cut down to CDR3 DNA, 42 bases in frame from base 1. The entry originates in a study of T cell changes during pregnancy in multiple sclerosis (dated by TCRdb to the late 2010s). Looking at the study overall: Changes in the T cell repertoire over the course of pregnancy were examined in this study in women with multiple sclerosis.

The method was the immunoSEQ multiplex PCR assay. TCRdb took this table from immuneACCESS and kept in-frame rearrangements with V and J called. Such tables lack part of the clones; where checked against another copy, unresolved V genes explain under half of the gap, and the rest is unexplained. Within this sample are tens of thousands of clones, with about 90% of them counted one time only. Over 0.45% of the sample goes to the ten largest clones. Here the sequenced sample was CD4+ T cells from peripheral blood mononuclear cells, taken after pregnancy. The TCR sequence derives from a female donor with multiple sclerosis, enrolled in a pregnancy study. Rearrangement joined TRBV6-1 to TRBJ1-1; the D gene is perhaps TRBD1, from 6 matching bases. CDR3 protein: CASSGNRGQGRAFF. The DNA sequence is as follows: TGTGCCAGCAGCGGCAACCGGGGACAAGGACGAGCTTTCTTT.